One and the same sample provided the 14 T cell receptor beta chains below, sequenced in a study of blood T cell repertoires in COVID-19 (dated by TCRdb to about 2020). Libraries were constructed by the immunoSEQ multiplex PCR assay. TCRdb's version of the immuneACCESS table is confined to in-frame rearrangements and falls short of the full clone set. An unresolved V gene accounts for under half of the shortfall where checked; the remainder is of unknown origin. The sample table records about 72,000 clones; roughly 80% of these occur just once. The ten largest make up under 8% of the sample. Sequences were obtained from peripheral blood. These receptors were obtained from a man in his 60s with acute or convalescent COVID-19.

This chain uses TRBV6-6 with TRBJ2-7; D may be TRBD2 (6 bases). The CDR3 spans 11 residues. Germline V gene lookup returns CDR1 MNHNY and CDR2 SVGAGI (reference sequence). V lost 4 bases and J 6 bases, leaving 7 bases between the germline ends. The CDR3 DNA reads TGTGCCAGCAGTTTGGGGGGCGAGCAGTACGTC. The encoded protein is CASSLGGEQYV.

There are many counts of this clone. The chain joins TRBV9 to TRBJ1-2; TRBD1 matches 7 bases. Germline V CDR1 and CDR2: SGDLS, YYNGEE. The junction had 2 bases not matched to a gene; V was cut back by 1 base and J by 2 bases. This CDR3 has 14 amino acids. This CDR3 reads CASSVKGQNYGYTF. The CDR3 bases are TGTGCCAGCAGCGTAAAGGGACAGAACTATGGCTACACCTTC.

V usage is TRBV11-3 and J usage is TRBJ2-3, with 8 bases matching TRBD2. V lost 1 base to trimming and J lost 5 bases; unmatched junction nucleotides: 5. CDR3 length: 15 residues. In germline, CDR1 is SGHNT, CDR2 YENEEA. As DNA, the CDR3 is TGTGCCAGCAGCTTAGTGGGACTAGGAGAAGATACGCAGTATTTT. It specifies CASSLVGLGEDTQYF.

The rearrangement links TRBV6-5 to TRBJ1-1; D is unresolved. Germline CDR1 reads MNHEY; CDR2 reads SVGAGI. The length of the CDR3 is 13 residues. V was trimmed by 0 bases and J by 7 bases, leaving 9 bases between them. The chain's CDR3 is CASSYSLGLEAFF. DNA of the CDR3: TGTGCCAGCAGTTACTCCCTCGGACTTGAAGCTTTCTTT.

J is TRBJ1-2 and V is TRBV7-8; no clear D gene. This CDR3 is 11 amino acids long. Trimming removed 11 bases at V and 8 bases at J, with 15 bases between. CDR1 and CDR2 (germline): SGHVS, FQNEAQ. DNA for the CDR3: TGTGCCTTGGGCGGGGTCTGGGGCTACACCTTC. This gives the protein CALGGVWGYTF.

The V call is TRBV2, the J call TRBJ1-1; tentative D call: TRBD1 (6 bases). The germline V gene has CDR1 SNHLY and CDR2 FYNNEI. This CDR3 spans 16 amino acids. V lost 6 bases to trimming and J lost 0 bases, with 17 bases between them. CDR3 DNA sequence: TGTGCCAGCAGATCCACCCTGACAGGAGTGAACACTGAAGCTTTCTTT. This translates into CASRSTLTGVNTEAFF. Combining the CDR3 with reference TRBV2 and TRBJ1-1 gives the whole variable domain EPEVTQTPSHQVTQMGQEVILRCVPISNHLYFYWYRQILGQKVEFLVSFYNNEISEKSEIFDDQFSVERPDGSNFTLKIRSTKLEDSAMYFCASRSTLTGVNTEAFFGQGTRLTVV.

A note on this clone: One end of the junction does not line up with germline, which may come from a read error. V is TRBV6-5 and J is TRBJ2-7, with TRBD1 as a possible D gene (5 bases). Germline V CDR1 and CDR2: MNHEY, SVGAGI. This CDR3 spans 14 amino acids. DNA for the CDR3: TGCGCCAGCAGTTACTCGACAGTGGCCTACGAGCAGTACTTC. It specifies CASSYSTVAYEQYF.

V and J are TRBV2 and TRBJ1-5; possibly TRBD1 for D (5 bases). Germline V gene sequence: CDR1 SNHLY, CDR2 FYNNEI. This CDR3 spans 15 amino acids. V was clipped by 4 bases and J by 6 bases, with 16 bases between them. The CDR3 DNA is TGTGCCAGCAGTGGTATAAGGAGGGGTGGTCAGCCCCAGCATTTT. This codes for CASSGIRRGGQPQHF.

This rearrangement joins TRBV7-2 to TRBJ2-4; TRBD2 agrees at 8 bases. The CDR3 covers 14 residues. J was trimmed by 5 bases and V by 5 bases; bases with no gene match: 5. Germline CDR1 reads SGHTA; CDR2 reads FQGNSA. The CDR3, as DNA: TGTGCCAGCAGCCCTTGGCGGGGGGAAAACATTCAGTACTTC. Residues: CASSPWRGENIQYF.

V and J are TRBV2 and TRBJ1-2, with D perhaps TRBD1 (6 bases). The CDR3 has 13 amino acids. V gave up 6 bases and J gave up 4 bases, with 12 bases separating them. The germline gives CDR1 SNHLY, CDR2 FYNNEI. The DNA of the CDR3 is TGTGCCAGCAGAGCGGACAGCGGCTATGGCTACACCTTC. Translating gives CASRADSGYGYTF.

Only one count was recorded for this clone. The rearrangement links TRBV19 to TRBJ1-5; D is possibly TRBD1 (6 bases). V lost 4 bases to trimming and J lost 6 bases, with 13 bases between them. The CDR3 contains 14 residues. CDR1 is LNHDA and CDR2 is SQIVND in the germline V gene (reference sequence). This CDR3 reads CASSTPTGGQPQHF. The CDR3 DNA sequence: TGTGCCAGTAGTACCCCGACAGGTGGTCAGCCCCAGCATTTT.

This chain uses TRBV4-1 with TRBJ2-7; a possible D gene is TRBD1 (6 bases). Germline V gene sequence: CDR1 MGHRA, CDR2 YSYEKL. This CDR3 has 14 amino acids. Between the trimmed V and J ends, which lost 1 base and 4 bases, there was a span of 11 bases. For the CDR3, the DNA is TGCGCCAGCAGCCAAGGACAGGAATTTTACGAGCAGTACGTC. It translates to CASSQGQEFYEQYV.

The chain employs TRBV15 and TRBJ1-3, with D possibly being TRBD1 (6 bases). Trimming cost V 3 bases and J 4 bases, with 13 bases left between them. Germline CDR1 LNHNV, CDR2 YYDKDF (reference sequence). This CDR3 has 15 amino acids. CDR3 region: CATSSRAGVGNTIYF. The CDR3 coding sequence is TGTGCCACCAGCAGCCGCGCAGGGGTAGGAAACACCATATATTTT.

Concerning this clone itself: Other DNA sequences of this sample code for an identical CDR3. The genes are TRBV19 and TRBJ1-3; maybe TRBD1 (6 bases). Germline V gene sequence: CDR1 LNHDA, CDR2 SQIVND (reference sequence). Trimming removed 3 bases from V and 2 bases from J, with 8 bases in between. The CDR3 contains 14 residues. The CDR3 DNA follows: TGTGCCAGTAGTATCCAGGGGACTGGAAACACCATATATTTT. Translation: CASSIQGTGNTIYF.